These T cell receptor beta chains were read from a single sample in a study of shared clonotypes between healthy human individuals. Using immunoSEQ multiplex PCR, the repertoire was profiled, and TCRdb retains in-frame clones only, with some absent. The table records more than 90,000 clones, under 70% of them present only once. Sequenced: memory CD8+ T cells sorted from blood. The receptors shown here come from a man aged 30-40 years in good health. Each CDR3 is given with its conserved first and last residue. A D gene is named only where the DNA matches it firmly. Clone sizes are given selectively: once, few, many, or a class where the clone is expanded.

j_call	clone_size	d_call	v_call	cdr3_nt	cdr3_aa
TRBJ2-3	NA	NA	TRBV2	TGTGCCAGCAGGGGCGCGGACTTCCACGATACGCAGTATTTT	CASRGADFHDTQYF
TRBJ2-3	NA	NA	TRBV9	TGTGCCAGCAGCGTAGTATCGGATACGCAGTATTTT	CASSVVSDTQYF
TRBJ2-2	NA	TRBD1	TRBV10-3	TGTGCCATCAGTCCTCAGGGGGCGTCGTCCGGGGAGCTGTTTTTT	CAISPQGASSGELFF
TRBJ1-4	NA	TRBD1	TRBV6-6	TGTGCCAGCAATAAGCCGGGACAGGGCAATGAAAAACTGTTTTTT	CASNKPGQGNEKLFF
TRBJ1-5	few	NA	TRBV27	TGTGCCAGCAGTTTCTTTCCGAATCAGCCCCAGCATTTT	CASSFFPNQPQHF
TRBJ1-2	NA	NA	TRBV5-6	TGTGCCAGCAGCTTGGTTATCCTAGGAGGCTACACCTTC	CASSLVILGGYTF
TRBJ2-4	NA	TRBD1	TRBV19	TGTGCCAGTAGTATGTCGGGACAGGGGGTGTCCAAAAACATTCAGTACTTC	CASSMSGQGVSKNIQYF
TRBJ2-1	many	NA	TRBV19	TGTGCCAGTAGCCCGTCCCTCGGGGGATCTACCTACAATGAGCAGTTCTTC	CASSPSLGGSTYNEQFF
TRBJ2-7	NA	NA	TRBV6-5	TGTGCCAGCAAAGGACAGCGAATTGCCTACGAGCAGTACTTC	CASKGQRIAYEQYF
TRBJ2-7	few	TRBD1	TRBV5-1	TGCGCCAGCAGCCGGACTTATAGGGACAGGAAAAGCTCCTACGAGCAGTACTTC	CASSRTYRDRKSSYEQYF
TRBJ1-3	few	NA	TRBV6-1	TGTGCCAGCAGTGATGTTAGCCGCTCTGGAAACACCATATATTTT	CASSDVSRSGNTIYF
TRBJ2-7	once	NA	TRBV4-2	TGTGCCAGCAGCCAAGTGTTTCAGTTTGGGTACGAGCAGTACTTC	CASSQVFQFGYEQYF
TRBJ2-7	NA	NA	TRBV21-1	TGTGCCAGCAGCAAATCCCCTAATCTAGCGGGGAAGTTTAGCTCCTACGAGCAGTACTTC	CASSKSPNLAGKFSSYEQYF
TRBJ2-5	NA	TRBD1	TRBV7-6	TGTGCCAGCAGCCACCCATTACAGGGGGAGACCCAGTACTTC	CASSHPLQGETQYF
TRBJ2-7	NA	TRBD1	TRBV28	TGTGCCAGCAGTTCGAACCGGGACAGGGAAATTGACGAGCAGTACTTC	CASSSNRDREIDEQYF
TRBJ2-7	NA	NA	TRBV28	TGTGCCAGCAGTACGGTCTACGAGCAGTACTTC	CASSTVYEQYF
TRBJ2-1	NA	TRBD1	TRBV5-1	TGCGCCAGCAGCCCGGGACAGGGGGACGATGAGCAGTTCTTC	CASSPGQGDDEQFF
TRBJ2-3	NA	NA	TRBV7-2	TGTGCCAGCCAAAGGGGCTCTTCCCGCACAGATACGCAGTATTTT	CASQRGSSRTDTQYF
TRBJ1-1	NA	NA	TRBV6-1	TGTGCCAGCCGTTCAGGGCAGAACACTGAAGCTTTCTTT	CASRSGQNTEAFF
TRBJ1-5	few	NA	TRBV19	TGTGCCAGTAGTATAGTAGGCGGCCAGCCCCAGCATTTT	CASSIVGGQPQHF
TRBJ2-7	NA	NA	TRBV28	TGTGCCAGCAGGGCGGGCTTCAACTACGAGCAGTACTTC	CASRAGFNYEQYF
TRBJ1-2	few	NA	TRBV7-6	TGTGCCAGCAGCGGGGGACTTTTATTTGCCTTC	CASSGGLLFAF
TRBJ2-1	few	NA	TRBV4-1	TGCGCCAGCAGCCAAGATTGGGGCTACCGAGAGCAGTTCTTC	CASSQDWGYREQFF
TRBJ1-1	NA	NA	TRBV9	TGCGCCAGCAGCGGACTAGGGGGGGACGGGCCCACTGAAGCTTTCTTT	CASSGLGGDGPTEAFF
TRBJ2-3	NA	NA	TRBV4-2	TGTGCCAGCAGCCAAGACCCGGGCAGCACAGATACGCAGTATTTT	CASSQDPGSTDTQYF
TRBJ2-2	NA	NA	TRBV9	TGTGCCAGCAGCCAAACGACCCATTCGGCCGGGGAGCTGTTTTTT	CASSQTTHSAGELFF
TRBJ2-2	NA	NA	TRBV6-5	TGTGCCAGCAGTTTCCAGTCTACCGGGGAGCTGTTTTTT	CASSFQSTGELFF
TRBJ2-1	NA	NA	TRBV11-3	TGTGCCAGCAGCTCTGATTCAAACTACAATGAGCAGTTCTTC	CASSSDSNYNEQFF
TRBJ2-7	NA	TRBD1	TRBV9	TGTGCCAGCAGCGCGTCCGTAGGGACAGGGTCTGGCGAGCAGTACTTC	CASSASVGTGSGEQYF
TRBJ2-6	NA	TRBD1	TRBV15	TGTGCCACCAGCAAAGAAGGGACAGGGTTCTCTGGGGCCAACGTCCTGACTTTC	CATSKEGTGFSGANVLTF
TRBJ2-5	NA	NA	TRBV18	TGTGCCAGCTCAGAGGACCAAGAGGGGACCCAGTACTTC	CASSEDQEGTQYF
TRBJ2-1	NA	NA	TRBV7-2	TGTGCCAGCAGCTTAAGTATCCGGACTTACAATGAGCAGTTCTTC	CASSLSIRTYNEQFF
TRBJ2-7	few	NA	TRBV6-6	TGTGCCAGCAGTTACTCTGGGGGCGTAAGCTCCTACGAGCAGTACTTC	CASSYSGGVSSYEQYF
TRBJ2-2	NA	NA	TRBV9	TGTGCCAGCAGCCTACAAGGGTCAGGGGGAGGGACCGGGGAGCTGTTTTTT	CASSLQGSGGGTGELFF
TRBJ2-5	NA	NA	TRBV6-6	TGTGCCAGCAGTTATGGAGGTGGGGAGACCCAGTACTTC	CASSYGGGETQYF
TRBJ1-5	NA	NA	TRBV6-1	TGTGCCAGCAGTAGGTCAGACTCTTACAATCAGCCCCAGCATTTT	CASSRSDSYNQPQHF
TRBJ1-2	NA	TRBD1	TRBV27	TGTGCCAGCAGTTTACAGGCCGGGACAGGGGATGGCTACACCTTC	CASSLQAGTGDGYTF
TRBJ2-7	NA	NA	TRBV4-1	TGCGCCAGCAGCCAAGATCGGGGGACAGACTACGAGCAGTACTTC	CASSQDRGTDYEQYF
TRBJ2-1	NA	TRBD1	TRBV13	TGTGCCAGCAGCTTAGGCTCGGGGACAGGGGAGTTCTTC	CASSLGSGTGEFF
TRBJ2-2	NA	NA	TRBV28	TGTGCCAGCAGTCCCGGCATCTCCCGAACCGGGGAGCTGTTTTTT	CASSPGISRTGELFF
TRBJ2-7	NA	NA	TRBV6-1	TGTGCCAGCAGTGCCATACAGGGTTCTTCCTACGAGCAGTACTTC	CASSAIQGSSYEQYF
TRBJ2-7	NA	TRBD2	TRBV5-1	TGCGCCAGCAGCTTTGCGCTAGCGGGAGATGGCGAGCAGTACTTC	CASSFALAGDGEQYF
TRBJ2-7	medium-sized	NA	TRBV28	TGTGCCAGCACGGACAGAACCTACGAGCAGTACTTC	CASTDRTYEQYF
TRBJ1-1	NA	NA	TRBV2	TGTGCCAGCATGGGAGGCCTCGCGAGCACTGAAGCTTTCTTT	CASMGGLASTEAFF
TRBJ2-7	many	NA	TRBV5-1	TGCGCCAGCAGCTTGCAGGGACTCTCCTACGAGCAGTACTTC	CASSLQGLSYEQYF
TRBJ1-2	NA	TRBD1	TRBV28	TGTGCCAGCAGTTTATTGGGGACAGAACTCTATGGCTACACCTTC	CASSLLGTELYGYTF